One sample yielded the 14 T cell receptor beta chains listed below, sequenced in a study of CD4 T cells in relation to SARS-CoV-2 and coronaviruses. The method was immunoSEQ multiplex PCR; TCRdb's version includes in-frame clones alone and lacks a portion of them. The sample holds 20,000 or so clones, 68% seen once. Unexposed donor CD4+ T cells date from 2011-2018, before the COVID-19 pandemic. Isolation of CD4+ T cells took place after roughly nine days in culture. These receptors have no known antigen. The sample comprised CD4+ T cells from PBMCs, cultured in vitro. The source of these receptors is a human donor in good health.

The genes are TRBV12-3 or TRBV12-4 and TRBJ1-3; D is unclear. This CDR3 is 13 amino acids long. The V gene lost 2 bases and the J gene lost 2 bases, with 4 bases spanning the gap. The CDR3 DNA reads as TGTGCCAGCAGTTTACTAACTGGAAACACCATATATTTT. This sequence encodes CASSLLTGNTIYF.

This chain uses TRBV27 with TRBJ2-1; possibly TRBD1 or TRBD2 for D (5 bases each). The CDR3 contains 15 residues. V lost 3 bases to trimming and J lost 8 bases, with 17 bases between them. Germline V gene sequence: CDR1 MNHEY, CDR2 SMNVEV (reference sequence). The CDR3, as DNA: TGTGCCAGCAGTTTTTGGGGCGGGCTACAGGATGAGCAGTTCTTC. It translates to CASSFWGGLQDEQFF.

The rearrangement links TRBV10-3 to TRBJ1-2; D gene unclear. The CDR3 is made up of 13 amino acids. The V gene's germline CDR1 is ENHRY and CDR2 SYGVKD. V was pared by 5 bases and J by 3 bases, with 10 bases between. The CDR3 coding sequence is TGTGCCATCAGTCCGGGGAACGACTATGGCTACACCTTC. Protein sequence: CAISPGNDYGYTF.

CDR3 in amino acids: CSVDVQGFTEAFF. CDR3 bases: TGCAGCGTTGATGTACAGGGTTTCACTGAAGCTTTCTTT. The chain joins TRBV29-1 to TRBJ1-1; D is possibly TRBD1 (6 bases). V dropped 3 bases and J dropped 4 bases, with 12 bases sitting between them. The CDR3 is 13 residues long. CDR1 SQVTM and CDR2 ANQGSEA come from the germline V gene.

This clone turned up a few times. The CDR3 protein is CASSLAPGANNSPLHF. DNA for the CDR3: TGTGCCAGCAGCTTAGCCCCGGGGGCTAATAATTCACCCCTCCACTTT. The chain links TRBV7-9 to TRBJ1-6, with D possibly being TRBD1 (6 bases). Germline V lookup: CDR1 SEHNR, CDR2 FQNEAQ (reference sequence). Deletions cut 0 bases from V and 5 bases from J, with 11 bases between. CDR3 size: 16 residues.

CDR3 bases: TGTGCCAGCTCACCGCCGGGGCCCGGGGAGACCCAGTACTTC. This codes for CASSPPGPGETQYF. The chain couples TRBV18 to TRBJ2-5, with D perhaps being TRBD1 or TRBD2 (5 bases each). There are 14 residues in the CDR3. Between the trimmed V and J ends, which lost 3 bases and 5 bases, there was a span of 13 bases. The germline gives CDR1 KGHSH, CDR2 LQKENI.

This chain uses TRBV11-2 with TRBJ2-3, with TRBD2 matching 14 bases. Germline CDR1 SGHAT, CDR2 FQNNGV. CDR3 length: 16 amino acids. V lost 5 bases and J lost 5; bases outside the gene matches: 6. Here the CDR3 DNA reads TGTGCCAGCAGCCCGACTAGCGGGGGGGCAATAGATACGCAGTATTTT. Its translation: CASSPTSGGAIDTQYF.

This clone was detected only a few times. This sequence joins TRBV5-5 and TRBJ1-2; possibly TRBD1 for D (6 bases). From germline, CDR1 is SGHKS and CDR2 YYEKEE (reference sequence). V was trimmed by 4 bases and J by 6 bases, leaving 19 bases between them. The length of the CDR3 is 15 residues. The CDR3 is CASSLGTSNTHGYTF. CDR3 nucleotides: TGTGCCAGCAGCCTTGGGACATCTAATACCCATGGCTACACCTTC. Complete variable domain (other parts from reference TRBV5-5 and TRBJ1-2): DAGVTQSPTHLIKTRGQQVTLRCSPISGHKSVSWYQQVLGQGPQFIFQYYEKEERGRGNFPDRFSARQFPNYSSELNVNALLLGDSALYLCASSLGTSNTHGYTFGSGTRLTVV.

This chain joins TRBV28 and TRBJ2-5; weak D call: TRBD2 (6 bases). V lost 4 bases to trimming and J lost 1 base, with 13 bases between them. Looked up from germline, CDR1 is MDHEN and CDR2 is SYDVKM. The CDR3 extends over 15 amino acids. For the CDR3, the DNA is TGTGCCAGCAGTTCCCCCTGGCGGGGCCAAGAGACCCAGTACTTC. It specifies CASSSPWRGQETQYF.

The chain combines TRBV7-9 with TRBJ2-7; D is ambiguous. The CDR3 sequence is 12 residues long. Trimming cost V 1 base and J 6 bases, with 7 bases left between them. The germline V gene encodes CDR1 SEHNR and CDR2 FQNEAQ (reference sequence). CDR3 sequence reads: CASSLEWAEQYF. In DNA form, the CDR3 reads TGTGCCAGCAGCTTAGAGTGGGCCGAGCAGTACTTC.

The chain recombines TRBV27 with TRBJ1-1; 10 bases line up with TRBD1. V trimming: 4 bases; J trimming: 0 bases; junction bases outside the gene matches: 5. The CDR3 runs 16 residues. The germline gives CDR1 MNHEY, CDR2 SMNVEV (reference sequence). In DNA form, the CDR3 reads TGTGCCAGCAGTTCCGACAGGGGGCGACTGAACACTGAAGCTTTCTTT. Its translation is CASSSDRGRLNTEAFF.

CDR3 amino acids: CASSLWGAPVEQYF. The CDR3 nucleotides are TGTGCCAGCAGCTTATGGGGAGCACCCGTCGAGCAGTACTTC. J is TRBJ2-7 and V is TRBV7-2; maybe TRBD2 (5 bases). Trimming shortened V by 2 bases and J by 6 bases, and 14 bases separated the two germline ends. The germline V gene encodes CDR1 SGHTA and CDR2 FQGNSA. CDR3 length equals 14 residues.

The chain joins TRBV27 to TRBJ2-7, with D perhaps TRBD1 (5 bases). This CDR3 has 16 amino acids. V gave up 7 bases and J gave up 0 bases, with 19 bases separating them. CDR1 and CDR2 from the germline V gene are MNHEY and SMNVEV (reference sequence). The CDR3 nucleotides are TGTGCCAGCACCTTATTTGGGGCCCGGACCTCCTACGAGCAGTACTTC. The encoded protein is CASTLFGARTSYEQYF.

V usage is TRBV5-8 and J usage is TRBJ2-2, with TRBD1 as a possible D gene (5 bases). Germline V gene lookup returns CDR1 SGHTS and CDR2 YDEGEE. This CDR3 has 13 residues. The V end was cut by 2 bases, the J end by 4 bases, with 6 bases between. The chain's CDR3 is CASSLGVTGELFF. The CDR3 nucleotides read TGTGCCAGCAGCTTAGGGGTCACCGGGGAGCTGTTTTTT.